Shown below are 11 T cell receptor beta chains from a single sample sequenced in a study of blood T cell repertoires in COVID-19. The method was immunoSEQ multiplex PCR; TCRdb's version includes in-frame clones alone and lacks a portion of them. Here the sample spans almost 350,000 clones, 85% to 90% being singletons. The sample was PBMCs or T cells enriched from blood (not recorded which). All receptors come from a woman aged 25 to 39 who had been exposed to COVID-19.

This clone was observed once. CDR3 region: CASSRTSGLSTDTQYF. DNA for the CDR3: TGTGCCAGCAGTCGGACTAGCGGGCTAAGCACAGATACGCAGTATTTT. The chain is built from TRBV7-3 and TRBJ2-3; 11 nucleotides line up with TRBD2. The V gene's germline CDR1 is SGHTA and CDR2 FQGTGA. Germline trimming cut 6 bases from V and 0 bases from J; bases unmatched to any gene: 5. The CDR3 is 16 residues long.

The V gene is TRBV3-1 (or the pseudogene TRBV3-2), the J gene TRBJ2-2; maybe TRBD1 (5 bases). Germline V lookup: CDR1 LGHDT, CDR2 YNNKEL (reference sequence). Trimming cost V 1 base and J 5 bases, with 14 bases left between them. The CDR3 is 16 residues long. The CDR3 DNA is TGTGCCAGCAGCCAAGGCCCCCCAGGGTTGACCGGGGAGCTGTTTTTT. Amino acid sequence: CASSQGPPGLTGELFF.

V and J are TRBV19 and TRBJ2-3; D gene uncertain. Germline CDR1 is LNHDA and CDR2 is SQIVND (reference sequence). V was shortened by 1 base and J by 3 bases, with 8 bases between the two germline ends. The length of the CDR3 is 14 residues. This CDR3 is CASSIGAPTDTQYF. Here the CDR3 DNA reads TGTGCCAGTAGTATAGGAGCACCTACAGATACGCAGTATTTT. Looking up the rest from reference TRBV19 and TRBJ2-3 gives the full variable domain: DGGITQSPKYLFRKEGQNVTLSCEQNLNHDAMYWYRQDPGQGLRLIYYSQIVNDFQKGDIAEGYSVSREKKESFPLTVTSAQKNPTAFYLCASSIGAPTDTQYFGPGTRLTVL.

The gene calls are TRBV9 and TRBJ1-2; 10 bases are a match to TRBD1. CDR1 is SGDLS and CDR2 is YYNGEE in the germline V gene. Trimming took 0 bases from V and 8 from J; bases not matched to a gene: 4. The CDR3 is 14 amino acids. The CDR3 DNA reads TGTGCCAGCAGCGTAGGGGACAGGGGAAACGGCTACACCTTC. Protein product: CASSVGDRGNGYTF.

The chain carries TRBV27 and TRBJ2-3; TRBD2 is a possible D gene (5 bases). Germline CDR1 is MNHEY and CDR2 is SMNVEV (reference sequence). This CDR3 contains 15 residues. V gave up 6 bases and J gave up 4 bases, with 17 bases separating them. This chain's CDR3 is CASRLVGPRADTQYF. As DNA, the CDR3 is TGTGCCAGCAGATTGGTCGGACCGAGGGCAGATACGCAGTATTTT.

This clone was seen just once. DNA for the CDR3: TGTGCCAGCACTATGACAGGCACCTTCTACGAGCAGTACTTC. Its translation: CASTMTGTFYEQYF. The chain couples TRBV28 to TRBJ2-7, with a weak D call TRBD1 (6 bases). The CDR3 spans 14 residues. Germline V gene sequence: CDR1 MDHEN, CDR2 SYDVKM. V lost 7 bases and J lost 3, with 16 bases in between.

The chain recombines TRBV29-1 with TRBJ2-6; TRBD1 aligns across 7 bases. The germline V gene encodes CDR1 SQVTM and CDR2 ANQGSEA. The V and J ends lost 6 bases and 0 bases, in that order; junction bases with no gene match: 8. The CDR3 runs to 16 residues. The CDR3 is CSVLTGKGSGANVLTF. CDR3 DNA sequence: TGCAGCGTCCTGACAGGGAAGGGCTCTGGGGCCAACGTCCTGACTTTC.

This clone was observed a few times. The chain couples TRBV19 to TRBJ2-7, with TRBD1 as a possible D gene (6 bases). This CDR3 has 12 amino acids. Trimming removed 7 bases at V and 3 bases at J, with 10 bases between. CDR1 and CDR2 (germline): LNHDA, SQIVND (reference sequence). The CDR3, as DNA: TGTGCCAGTATGGACAGCTTCTACGAGCAGTACTTC. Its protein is CASMDSFYEQYF. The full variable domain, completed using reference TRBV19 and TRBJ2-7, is DGGITQSPKYLFRKEGQNVTLSCEQNLNHDAMYWYRQDPGQGLRLIYYSQIVNDFQKGDIAEGYSVSREKKESFPLTVTSAQKNPTAFYLCASMDSFYEQYFGPGTRLTVT.

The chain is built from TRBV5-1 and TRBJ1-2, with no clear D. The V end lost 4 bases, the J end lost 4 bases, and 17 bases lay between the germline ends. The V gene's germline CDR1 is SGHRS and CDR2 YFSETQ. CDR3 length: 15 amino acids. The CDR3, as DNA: TGCGCCAGCAGCCCGGCGGGTATCCGTCCCTATGGCTACACCTTC. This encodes CASSPAGIRPYGYTF.

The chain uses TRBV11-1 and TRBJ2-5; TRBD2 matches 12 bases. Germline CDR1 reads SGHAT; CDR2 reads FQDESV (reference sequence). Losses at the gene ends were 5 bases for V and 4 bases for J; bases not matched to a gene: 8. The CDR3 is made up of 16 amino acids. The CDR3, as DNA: TGTGCCAGCAGCCCGCGACTAGCGGGAGCTTCAGAGACCCAGTACTTC. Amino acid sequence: CASSPRLAGASETQYF.

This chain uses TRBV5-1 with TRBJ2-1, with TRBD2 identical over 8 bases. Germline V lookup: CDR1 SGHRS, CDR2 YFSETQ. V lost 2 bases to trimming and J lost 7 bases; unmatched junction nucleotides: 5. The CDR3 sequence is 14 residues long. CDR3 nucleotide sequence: TGCGCCAGCAGCTTAAGCGGGAGAATGAATGAGCAGTTCTTC. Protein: CASSLSGRMNEQFF.